Below are 18 T cell receptor beta chains sequenced from a single sample in a study of vaccination and CD4 T cells after COVID-19. No antigen has been identified for these receptors. At the Johns Hopkins FTIC core, DNA taken from cultured CD4+ T cells was sequenced by way of the Oncomine TCR Beta short-read assay. Via MiXCR, TCRdb re-called the PCR reads, giving one row per CDR3 protein. The profile shows 20,000 to 25,000 distinct CDR3 sequences, roughly 45% of them singletons. The time point denotes: late sampling 161 to 241 days after vaccination in three convalescent patients. Treatment of the sample: approximately nine-day PBMC culture with coronavirus spike peptide pools or control peptides (ViraFEST assay). The material was CD4+ T cells from blood, cultured in vitro, obtained about 7 months after SARS-CoV-2 vaccination. The source is a human donor who had recovered from COVID-19.

The rearrangement joins TRBV27 to TRBJ2-7; 7 bases are a match to TRBD2. Germline loops: CDR1 MNHEY, CDR2 SMNVEV (reference sequence). This CDR3 comprises 15 residues. J lost 4 bases, V lost 6 bases, and 12 bases had no gene match. The CDR3 sequence is CASRFEAGERYEQYF. CDR3 nucleotides: TGTGCCAGCAGATTCGAGGCGGGAGAGCGGTACGAGCAGTACTTC.

This clonotype has more than one count but fewer than ten. The chain couples TRBV6-2 or TRBV6-3 to TRBJ2-7; TRBD1 matches 9 bases. The CDR3 extends over 15 amino acids. Germline CDR1 reads MNHEY; CDR2 reads SVGEGT. V lost 4 bases, J lost 3 bases, and 7 bases stayed unmatched. CDR3 in amino acids: CASSWTGVTHYEQYF. The CDR3 coding sequence is TGTGCCAGCAGTTGGACAGGGGTCACCCACTACGAGCAGTACTTC.

The chain carries TRBV19 and TRBJ2-1; 11 bases agree with TRBD2. The CDR3 totals 17 residues. V was pared by 4 bases and J by 7 bases, with 12 bases of the junction left unmatched. The germline V gene encodes CDR1 LNHDA and CDR2 SQIVND (reference sequence). The CDR3 bases are TGTGCCAGTAGTACCGCTTCACTAGCGGGAGCCATTAATGAGCAGTTCTTC. It translates to CASSTASLAGAINEQFF.

This clonotype was counted between two and nine times. The chain combines TRBV6-1 with TRBJ1-5; D unclear. V was trimmed by 6 bases and J by 5 bases, leaving 14 bases between them. The germline V gene has CDR1 MNHNS and CDR2 SASEGT. This CDR3 comprises 14 residues. The chain's CDR3 is CASREGSSHQPQHF. CDR3 nucleotides: TGTGCCAGCAGAGAGGGATCCTCTCATCAGCCCCAGCATTTT.

The chain recombines TRBV28 with TRBJ2-7, with TRBD1 as a possible D gene (5 bases). Germline V lookup: CDR1 MDHEN, CDR2 SYDVKM. The ends were cut back, 6 bases at V and 3 bases at J, with 21 bases in the middle. The CDR3 is made up of 16 amino acids. The CDR3 region has the DNA TGTGCCAGCAGATCCTATCTCGGCGGACACTACTACGAGCAGTACTTC. As protein: CASRSYLGGHYYEQYF.

This clonotype was counted only a few times. The rearrangement joins TRBV20-1 to TRBJ2-2; D remains unclear. V was trimmed by 6 bases and J by 5 bases, leaving 13 bases between them. Germline V CDR1 and CDR2: DFQATT, SNEGSKA (reference sequence). CDR3 size: 13 residues. CDR3 region: CSAYIQGTGELFF. CDR3 in DNA: TGCAGTGCCTACATTCAAGGTACCGGGGAGCTGTTTTTT.

CDR3 residues: CSARVRGAGLIRLNTEAFF. DNA for the CDR3: TGCAGTGCTAGAGTTCGAGGGGCAGGTCTCATACGCCTGAACACTGAAGCTTTCTTT. V and J are TRBV20-1 and TRBJ1-1; D is possibly TRBD1 (5 bases). CDR1 and CDR2 from the germline V gene are DFQATT and SNEGSKA (reference sequence). The CDR3 sequence is 19 residues long. The germline V and J ends were trimmed by 1 base and 0 bases, with 24 bases remaining between them.

This sequence joins TRBV5-4 and TRBJ2-6, with no clear D. The CDR3 consists of 15 residues. Germline V gives CDR1 SGHNT, CDR2 YYREEE (reference sequence). Trimming removed 4 bases from V and 1 base from J, with 9 bases in between. Here the CDR3 DNA reads TGTGCCAGCAGCCCGCCGGAATCTGGGGCCAACGTCCTGACTTTC. It is translated as CASSPPESGANVLTF.

This clonotype was seen more than once but under ten times. The V gene is TRBV20-1, the J gene TRBJ1-5; the match to TRBD1 covers 7 bases. The CDR3 contains 15 residues. Germline lookup yields CDR1 DFQATT and CDR2 SNEGSKA (reference sequence). Unmatched junction bases numbered 8, after V lost 3 bases and J lost 3 bases. This chain's CDR3 is CSASNRGLYNQPQHF. For the CDR3, the DNA is TGCAGTGCTAGTAACAGGGGTCTTTACAATCAGCCCCAGCATTTT.

As concerns this clonotype: One end of the junction fails to match germline, which may point to a read error. The chain links TRBV28 to TRBJ1-1, with 10 bases identical to TRBD1. The CDR3 totals 15 residues. The V gene's germline CDR1 is MDHEN and CDR2 SYDVKM. CDR3 sequence reads: CASGRPGTGATKAFF. In DNA, the CDR3 is TGTGCCAGCGGTCGTCCCGGGACAGGGGCCACTAAAGCTTTCTTT.

This clonotype showed up just once. CDR3 loop: CASSPRLGTGQTEAFF. Written as DNA, the CDR3 is TGTGCCAGCAGCCCCCGTCTTGGGACAGGTCAAACTGAAGCTTTCTTT. The chain recombines TRBV7-9 with TRBJ1-1; 8 positions agree with TRBD1. Germline lookup yields CDR1 SEHNR and CDR2 FQNEAQ (reference sequence). The V gene end was trimmed by 5 bases and the J gene end by 5 bases; junction bases not matched to a gene: 13. The CDR3 covers 16 residues. The variable domain in full, completed from reference TRBV7-9 and TRBJ1-1, reads DTGVSQNPRHKITKRGQNVTFRCDPISEHNRLYWYRQTLGQGPEFLTYFQNEAQLEKSRLLSDRFSAERPKGSFSTLEIQRTEQGDSAMYLCASSPRLGTGQTEAFFGQGTRLTVV.

The J gene is TRBJ2-5, the V gene TRBV15; 13 nucleotides align to TRBD2. Germline lookup yields CDR1 LNHNV and CDR2 YYDKDF (reference sequence). The CDR3 totals 18 residues. V lost 5 bases and J lost 5; bases outside the gene matches: 14. Written as DNA, the CDR3 is TGTGCCACCAGCTTTTCGACTAGCGGGAGGTTCGGGTGGGAGACCCAGTACTTC. It codes for CATSFSTSGRFGWETQYF.

This clonotype came up a few times. The chain carries TRBV6-4 and TRBJ2-3; 8 nucleotides line up with TRBD2. The CDR3 loop spans 15 amino acids. With 3 bases clipped from V and 6 bases from J, the junction kept 8 bases outside the gene matches. Germline V lookup: CDR1 MRHNA, CDR2 SNTAGT. The CDR3 spells CASSEGREVTDTQYF. The CDR3 DNA sequence: TGTGCCAGCAGTGAGGGGCGGGAGGTGACGGATACGCAGTATTTT.

In DNA form, the CDR3 reads TGTGCCAGCAGTGTCACAGGGGGCTACGAGCAGTACTTC. Translated: CASSVTGGYEQYF. This chain connects TRBV25-1 to TRBJ2-7, with 8 nucleotides matching TRBD1. CDR1 is MGHDK, CDR2 SYGVNS, per germline. The CDR3 contains 13 residues. The V gene end was trimmed by 4 bases and the J gene end by 3 bases; junction bases not matched to a gene: 2.

The J gene is TRBJ1-6, the V gene TRBV14; 8 nucleotides match TRBD1. The CDR3 totals 15 residues. V was clipped by 4 bases and J by 7 bases; unmatched bases: 6. From germline, CDR1 is SGHDN and CDR2 FVKESK. CDR3 in DNA: TGTGCCAGCAGCCTTCGACAGGGGCAGAATTCACCCCTCCACTTT. Its protein is CASSLRQGQNSPLHF.

The CDR3, as DNA: TGTGCCAGCAGTCCAAGACCTAACTATGGCTACACCTTC. Its translation is CASSPRPNYGYTF. The V and J genes are TRBV27 and TRBJ1-2; D remains unclear. There are 13 residues in the CDR3. V was pared by 5 bases and J by 0 bases, with 7 bases between. Germline V lookup: CDR1 MNHEY, CDR2 SMNVEV (reference sequence).

This chain's CDR3 is CASTEDRGSYEQYF. CDR3 DNA sequence: TGTGCCAGCACCGAGGACAGGGGCTCCTACGAGCAGTACTTC. This sequence joins TRBV6-1 and TRBJ2-7; 9 bases fit TRBD1. Trimming cost V 7 bases and J 0 bases; bases outside gene matches: 4. CDR1 MNHNS and CDR2 SASEGT come from the germline V gene. The CDR3 covers 14 residues.

This rearrangement joins TRBV7-3 to TRBJ2-1, with 13 bases identical to TRBD2. The V segment lost 2 bases and the J segment 5 bases; nucleotides outside the gene matches: 3. This CDR3 has 16 residues. Germline V CDR1 and CDR2: SGHTA, FQGTGA. CDR3 DNA: TGTGCCAGCAGCTTAGTCGGGACTAGCGGGGACAATGAGCAGTTCTTC. The encoded protein is CASSLVGTSGDNEQFF.